The 20 T cell receptor beta chains reported below all come from one sample, sequenced in a study of blood T cells in healthy people across ages. Through a sample-barcoded 5' primer and a J-beta primer mix, a second PCR was run for roughly 7 to 12 cycles. Using its own MiXCR run on the 5' RACE reads, TCRdb lists one record per CDR3 protein. The sample lists hundreds of thousands of distinct CDR3 sequences, approximately 67% occurring once. Sequencing was performed on blood. Source of these receptors: a man under 40 in good health.

J is TRBJ1-2 and V is TRBV28; 7 bases are shared with TRBD1. The germline CDR1 and CDR2 sequences are MDHEN and SYDVKM. This CDR3 is 13 amino acids long. The J segment lost 4 bases and the V segment lost 6 bases, leaving 5 bases of the junction unmatched. CDR3 bases: TGTGCCAGCAGATCCGGGACAGTCTATGGCTACACCTTC. It encodes CASRSGTVYGYTF.

The chain recombines TRBV7-8 with TRBJ1-5; tentatively, D is TRBD1 (6 bases). V was pared by 5 bases and J by 3 bases, with 14 bases between. The CDR3 runs 15 residues. The germline CDR1 and CDR2 sequences are SGHVS and FQNEAQ. CDR3: CASSIGGQLNQPQHF. CDR3 DNA sequence: TGTGCCAGCAGCATTGGCGGACAGCTCAATCAGCCCCAGCATTTT.

The chain combines TRBV6-1 with TRBJ1-2; D is uncertain. Per the germline V gene, CDR1 is MNHNS and CDR2 is SASEGT. CDR3 length: 14 amino acids. V lost 7 bases and J 0 bases, leaving 12 bases between the germline ends. CDR3 nucleotide sequence: TGTGCCAGCACCTCCGGGAATACTAACTATGGCTACACCTTC. It yields the protein CASTSGNTNYGYTF.

This chain joins TRBV10-3 and TRBJ2-7; D is undetermined. The germline V gene encodes CDR1 ENHRY and CDR2 SYGVKD. The CDR3 is 16 amino acids. Trimming shortened V by 3 bases and J by 1 base, and 16 bases separated the two germline ends. The CDR3 DNA follows: TGTGCCATCAGTGAAGGTCAGCACCGAACTTCCTACGAGCAGTACTTC. The encoded protein is CAISEGQHRTSYEQYF.

The rearrangement joins TRBV29-1 to TRBJ2-5; perhaps D is TRBD1 or TRBD2 (6 bases each). The DNA matches TRBJ2-7 better at its end, which makes the J call doubtful. CDR3 length equals 13 residues. CDR1 SQVTM and CDR2 ANQGSEA come from the germline V gene. The DNA of the CDR3 is TGCAGCGTATTAGACAGGAGGGGGTACGAGCAGTACTTC. Translating it yields CSVLDRRGYEQYF.

The chain uses TRBV2 and TRBJ1-5; a possible D gene is TRBD1 (5 bases). The CDR3 covers 13 residues. The ends were cut back, 5 bases at V and 7 bases at J, with 12 bases in the middle. Germline CDR1 reads SNHLY; CDR2 reads FYNNEI. The DNA of the CDR3 is TGTGCCAGCAGTACAGGCCTTGAGCAGCCCCAGCATTTT. It is translated as CASSTGLEQPQHF.

The chain carries TRBV2 and TRBJ2-4; tentative D call: TRBD2 (5 bases). The end of the DNA aligns better with TRBJ2-7, so the J call may be wrong. The CDR3 is 11 amino acids. The V gene's germline CDR1 is SNHLY and CDR2 FYNNEI. The CDR3 spells CASLLEHEQYF. Here the CDR3 DNA reads TGTGCCAGCTTACTAGAGCACGAGCAGTACTTC.

This clonotype has more than one count but fewer than ten. The chain combines TRBV5-1 with TRBJ2-1, with D perhaps matching TRBD2 (6 bases). The germline V and J ends were trimmed by 0 bases and 12 bases, with 22 bases remaining between them. Germline V gene sequence: CDR1 SGHRS, CDR2 YFSETQ. The CDR3 has 16 residues. CDR3 sequence: CASSLDGARGVPRQFF. The DNA for the CDR3 is TGCGCCAGCAGCTTGGACGGAGCGCGGGGAGTCCCTCGGCAGTTCTTC.

The chain recombines TRBV9 with TRBJ2-1; D gene ambiguous. The V end was cut by 0 bases, the J end by 3 bases, with 13 bases between. Germline loops: CDR1 SGDLS, CDR2 YYNGEE. This CDR3 contains 16 residues. In DNA form, the CDR3 reads TGTGCCAGCAGCGTAGGTGGGGTGTCCATCTACAATGAGCAGTTCTTC. Protein: CASSVGGVSIYNEQFF.

The CDR3 reads CASSSPPRAETQYF. Written as DNA, the CDR3 is TGTGCCAGCAGCTCCCCCCCAAGAGCGGAGACCCAGTACTTC. This chain uses TRBV7-2 with TRBJ2-5; D gene unclear. CDR1 and CDR2 from the germline V gene are SGHTA and FQGNSA. The ends were cut back, 4 bases at V and 5 bases at J, with 14 bases in the middle. The CDR3 runs 14 residues.

This chain links TRBV7-9 with TRBJ2-4, with no clear D. The germline gives CDR1 SEHNR, CDR2 FQNEAQ (reference sequence). The CDR3 has 16 residues. Trimming cost V 5 bases and J 0 bases, with 14 bases left between them. DNA for the CDR3: TGTGCCAGCAGCCCAGTGAGTCTTCTAGCCAAAAACATTCAGTACTTC. This sequence encodes CASSPVSLLAKNIQYF.

The chain combines TRBV7-9 with TRBJ2-3, with no clear D. The ends were cut back, 7 bases at V and 6 bases at J, with 8 bases in the middle. There are 11 residues in the CDR3. Germline CDR1 and CDR2: SEHNR and FQNEAQ (reference sequence). In DNA, the CDR3 is TGTGCCAGCACCATAATTGATACGCAGTATTTT. Its protein is CASTIIDTQYF.

The V call is TRBV4-3, the J call TRBJ2-7; 9 bases are shared with TRBD1. V trimming: 0 bases; J trimming: 1 base; junction bases outside the gene matches: 4. Germline assignment: CDR1 LGHNA and CDR2 YSLEER. The CDR3 consists of 16 residues. CDR3 coding DNA: TGCGCCAGCAGCCAAGATGGACAGGGGATTTCCTACGAGCAGTACTTC. This sequence encodes CASSQDGQGISYEQYF.

The chain employs TRBV11-2 and TRBJ2-5; TRBD1 might be the D (6 bases). Germline V gene lookup returns CDR1 SGHAT and CDR2 FQNNGV. The CDR3 is made up of 14 amino acids. V was pared by 1 base and J by 4 bases, with 10 bases between. The CDR3 coding sequence is TGTGCCAGCAGCTTAGTGAGCAGGGGAGAGACCCAGTACTTC. This sequence encodes CASSLVSRGETQYF.

This clonotype was seen only once. This sequence joins TRBV6-1 and TRBJ2-3; D is perhaps TRBD1 or TRBD2 (5 bases each). CDR3 length equals 16 residues. Trimming took 2 bases from V and 2 from J, leaving 14 bases between them. Germline V gene data show CDR1 as MNHNS and CDR2 as SASEGT. CDR3 coding DNA: TGTGCCAGCAGTGAAAAGAGGGGCCCCTTCACAGATACGCAGTATTTT. Encoded protein: CASSEKRGPFTDTQYF.

The chain joins TRBV24-1 to TRBJ1-5; D might be TRBD1 (5 bases). V lost 4 bases, J lost 4 bases, and 10 bases lay in between. The CDR3 runs to 14 residues. Looked up from germline, CDR1 is KGHDR and CDR2 is SFDVKD. For the CDR3, the DNA is TGTGCCACCAGTGAGTTCAGGGCGAATCAGCCCCAGCATTTT. Its translation: CATSEFRANQPQHF.

This clonotype was found a few times. The chain carries TRBV25-1 and TRBJ2-4; D not resolved. The J call may be wrong; the DNA end is better matched by TRBJ2-7. The V gene's germline CDR1 is MGHDK and CDR2 SYGVNS. This CDR3 is built from 12 residues. The CDR3 spells CASAESPYEQYF. The CDR3 DNA is TGTGCCAGCGCCGAGAGTCCGTACGAGCAGTACTTC.

The chain carries TRBV2 and TRBJ1-5; 7 bases agree with TRBD1. CDR1 and CDR2 from the germline V gene are SNHLY and FYNNEI. The CDR3 is 15 amino acids. V lost 5 bases to trimming and J lost 5 bases; unmatched junction nucleotides: 9. The DNA of the CDR3 is TGTGCCAGCAGTACAGACAGGGCGCATTATCAGCCCCAGCATTTT. Its translation is CASSTDRAHYQPQHF.

The V gene is TRBV12-5, the J gene TRBJ2-3, with TRBD2 identical over 14 bases. Germline-derived CDR1 and CDR2 are LGHNT and FRNRAP. The CDR3 has 21 amino acids. V lost 1 base, J lost 2 bases, and 14 bases stayed unmatched. The CDR3 reads CASGLDPGLAGAIYTTDTQYF. CDR3 bases: TGTGCTAGTGGTTTGGACCCGGGACTAGCGGGGGCCATATACACCACAGATACGCAGTATTTT.

The rearrangement uses TRBV20-1 and TRBJ1-1, with 9 positions matching TRBD1. The CDR3 loop spans 12 amino acids. V gave up 2 bases and J gave up 11 bases; unmatched junction bases: 6. Germline V lookup: CDR1 DFQATT, CDR2 SNEGSKA (reference sequence). The CDR3: CSARRDRVLAFF. DNA for the CDR3: TGCAGTGCTAGACGGGACAGGGTTTTGGCTTTCTTT.